This T cell receptor (beta chain) was identified in a study of OX40 agonist ivuxolimab in advanced cancers. The CDR3 spans 18 residues. Germline values: CDR1 WSHSY, CDR2 SAAADI. Between the trimmed V and J ends, which lost 8 bases and 7 bases, there was a span of 32 bases. In this sample, this clone turned up a few times. Clones were read by immunoSEQ multiplex PCR, and TCRdb kept only the in-frame ones, dropping some. Counted here are nearly 25,000 clones, 77% occurring once; the ten biggest clones make up more than 15%. The starting material was CD4+ or CD8+ T cells sorted from blood, obtained in a trial of the OX40 agonist ivuxolimab. The chain employs TRBV10-2 and TRBJ1-1; the D gene is possibly TRBD1 (5 bases). This TCR was recovered from an adult with an advanced solid tumor such as melanoma, head and neck, liver or kidney cancer. Here the CDR3 DNA reads TGCGCCAGCGCCTATGGGTCCCCCCAGTGGGGTAGTGGGGGTGAAGCTTTCTTT. As protein: CASAYGSPQWGSGGEAFF.